The 25 T cell receptor beta chains presented below share a single source sample, sequenced in a study of blood T cell repertoires in COVID-19. The table came from immunoSEQ multiplex PCR; TCRdb's copy has only in-frame clones and leaves some out. The sample has roughly 80,000 clones, approximately 87% seen once. Specimen: peripheral blood. These receptors originate from an older woman with acute or convalescent COVID-19.

V and J are TRBV29-1 and TRBJ2-7, with a tentative D call TRBD1 (6 bases). Germline V gene data show CDR1 as SQVTM and CDR2 as ANQGSEA. The length of the CDR3 is 11 residues. CDR3 nucleotide sequence: TGCAGTCCAAAAGGGGGTTACGAGCAGTACGTC. Protein sequence: CSPKGGYEQYV.

This clone was observed a handful of times. J is TRBJ1-6 and V is TRBV27, with 9 bases lining up with TRBD1. With 2 bases clipped from V and 8 bases from J, the junction kept 10 bases outside the gene matches. Germline CDR1 is MNHEY and CDR2 is SMNVEV (reference sequence). The CDR3 sequence is 17 residues long. This chain's CDR3 is CASSLGPGQGGDSPLHF. As DNA, the CDR3 is TGTGCCAGCAGTTTAGGGCCGGGACAGGGAGGCGATTCACCCCTCCACTTT.

The chain is built from TRBV29-1 and TRBJ1-1, with D hard to call. The CDR3 extends over 13 amino acids. Per the germline V gene, CDR1 is SQVTM and CDR2 is ANQGSEA. V lost 7 bases, J lost 0 bases, and 12 bases lay in between. CDR3 nucleotides: TGCAGCGGCGAGGAGTTTTTGAACACTGAAGCTTTCTTT. It is translated as CSGEEFLNTEAFF.

The rearrangement uses TRBV24-1 and TRBJ2-2, with TRBD2 matching over 7 bases. Germline V gene data show CDR1 as KGHDR and CDR2 as SFDVKD. The V gene end was trimmed by 1 base and the J gene end by 0 bases; junction bases not matched to a gene: 1. The CDR3 loop spans 16 amino acids. Written as DNA, the CDR3 is TGTGCCACCAGTGATTTACTAGCGACGAACACCGGGGAGCTGTTTTTT. As protein: CATSDLLATNTGELFF.

This clone was detected once. The chain has TRBV5-1 and TRBJ2-2; the D gene is possibly TRBD2 (6 bases). This CDR3 is built from 15 residues. The V end lost 4 bases, the J end lost 2 bases, and 12 bases lay between the germline ends. From germline, CDR1 is SGHRS and CDR2 YFSETQ. The CDR3 sequence is CASSLSGSNTGELFF. The CDR3 bases are TGCGCCAGCAGCCTCAGCGGGTCCAACACCGGGGAGCTGTTTTTT.

J is TRBJ2-1 and V is TRBV19; 16 bases match TRBD2. Trimming cost V 4 bases and J 9 bases; bases outside gene matches: 9. The germline gives CDR1 LNHDA, CDR2 SQIVND (reference sequence). The CDR3 is 17 residues long. This CDR3 reads CASSRTTGLAGGGEQFF. In DNA form, the CDR3 reads TGTGCCAGTAGTAGGACGACGGGACTAGCGGGAGGGGGTGAGCAGTTCTTC.

V gene TRBV7-9 combines with J gene TRBJ1-5; TRBD1 is a possible D gene (5 bases). Trimming removed 1 base at V and 4 bases at J, with 11 bases between. Germline-derived CDR1 and CDR2 are SEHNR and FQNEAQ (reference sequence). This CDR3 is built from 15 residues. Here the CDR3 reads CASSLDTGSNQPQHF. CDR3 bases: TGTGCCAGCAGCTTAGATACAGGAAGTAATCAGCCCCAGCATTTT. The full variable domain, in which reference TRBV7-9 and TRBJ1-5 provide the parts outside the CDR3, is DTGVSQNPRHKITKRGQNVTFRCDPISEHNRLYWYRQTLGQGPEFLTYFQNEAQLEKSRLLSDRFSAERPKGSFSTLEIQRTEQGDSAMYLCASSLDTGSNQPQHFGDGTRLSIL.

This chain connects TRBV27 to TRBJ1-1; D is unclear. The CDR3 covers 15 residues. The germline V gene has CDR1 MNHEY and CDR2 SMNVEV (reference sequence). V lost 6 bases to trimming and J lost 2 bases, with 16 bases between them. As DNA, the CDR3 is TGTGCCAGCAGGTATGATCCGGGTGGCAACACTGAAGCTTTCTTT. The encoded protein is CASRYDPGGNTEAFF.

J is TRBJ2-1 and V is TRBV24-1; 8 nucleotides line up with TRBD1. This CDR3 has 15 amino acids. With V trimmed by 4 bases and J by 8 bases, 9 bases remained unmatched. Germline loops: CDR1 KGHDR, CDR2 SFDVKD. The chain's CDR3 is CATSDPGQAIDEQFF. The CDR3 bases are TGTGCCACCAGTGACCCGGGACAGGCCATAGATGAGCAGTTCTTC.

The chain uses TRBV24-1 and TRBJ1-1; D is undetermined. Trimming removed 2 bases from V and 7 bases from J, with 4 bases in between. The V gene's germline CDR1 is KGHDR and CDR2 SFDVKD. The CDR3 runs to 11 residues. The CDR3 DNA reads TGTGCCACCAGTGATTCGAGTGAAGCTTTCTTT. Its protein is CATSDSSEAFF.

The genes are TRBV3-1 (or the pseudogene TRBV3-2) and TRBJ2-1, with 10 bases matching TRBD2. The CDR3 runs to 16 residues. With 4 bases clipped from V and 4 bases from J, the junction kept 7 bases outside the gene matches. In germline, CDR1 is LGHDT, CDR2 YNNKEL (reference sequence). The CDR3 region has the DNA TGTGCCAGCAGCCCTCGGACTAGCGGAAAGTACAATGAGCAGTTCTTC. As protein: CASSPRTSGKYNEQFF.

This chain links TRBV7-9 with TRBJ2-6, with D tentatively TRBD1 (5 bases). V was clipped by 5 bases and J by 3 bases, with 17 bases between them. CDR1 and CDR2 from the germline V gene are SEHNR and FQNEAQ (reference sequence). The CDR3 is made up of 17 amino acids. CDR3 amino acids: CASSKTVPSVGANVLTF. CDR3 nucleotides: TGTGCCAGCAGCAAGACAGTCCCATCCGTTGGGGCCAACGTCCTGACTTTC. The variable domain in full, with the rest retrieved from reference TRBV7-9 and TRBJ2-6, is DTGVSQNPRHKITKRGQNVTFRCDPISEHNRLYWYRQTLGQGPEFLTYFQNEAQLEKSRLLSDRFSAERPKGSFSTLEIQRTEQGDSAMYLCASSKTVPSVGANVLTFGAGSRLTVL.

The J gene is TRBJ1-1, the V gene TRBV5-5, with D maybe TRBD1 (6 bases). Germline V gene sequence: CDR1 SGHKS, CDR2 YYEKEE (reference sequence). This CDR3 contains 12 residues. V was shortened by 5 bases and J by 7 bases, with 12 bases between the two germline ends. CDR3 protein: CASSHDRIEAFF. The CDR3 bases are TGTGCCAGCAGTCATGACAGGATTGAAGCTTTCTTT. Together with reference TRBV5-5 and TRBJ1-1, the CDR3 gives the full variable domain: DAGVTQSPTHLIKTRGQQVTLRCSPISGHKSVSWYQQVLGQGPQFIFQYYEKEERGRGNFPDRFSARQFPNYSSELNVNALLLGDSALYLCASSHDRIEAFFGQGTRLTVV.

The chain couples TRBV29-1 to TRBJ2-1; a possible D gene is TRBD2 (6 bases). Trimming removed 6 bases at V and 9 bases at J, with 15 bases between. The CDR3 runs to 12 residues. CDR1 is SQVTM and CDR2 is ANQGSEA in the germline V gene. The CDR3 sequence is CSVGPGEREQFF. CDR3 DNA: TGCAGCGTGGGGCCGGGGGAACGTGAGCAGTTCTTC.

This chain uses TRBV7-8 with TRBJ1-6; 9 bases match TRBD1. This CDR3 spans 16 amino acids. Germline loops: CDR1 SGHVS, CDR2 FQNEAQ. V lost 4 bases and J lost 8; bases outside the gene matches: 9. The CDR3 DNA reads as TGTGCCAGCAGCTCGGATGAGGGACAGGGTCATTCACCCCTCCACTTT. This translates into CASSSDEGQGHSPLHF.

This chain uses TRBV19 with TRBJ1-2; weak D call: TRBD1 (5 bases). Trimming removed 4 bases from V and 0 bases from J, with 12 bases in between. Germline V gene sequence: CDR1 LNHDA, CDR2 SQIVND (reference sequence). This CDR3 is 15 amino acids long. In DNA form, the CDR3 reads TGTGCCAGTAGTACGACCGACAGAGCTAACTATGGCTACACCTTC. Amino acids: CASSTTDRANYGYTF. Together with reference TRBV19 and TRBJ1-2, the CDR3 gives the full variable domain: DGGITQSPKYLFRKEGQNVTLSCEQNLNHDAMYWYRQDPGQGLRLIYYSQIVNDFQKGDIAEGYSVSREKKESFPLTVTSAQKNPTAFYLCASSTTDRANYGYTFGSGTRLTVV.

Only a few counts were recorded for this clone. The chain joins TRBV29-1 to TRBJ1-1; D is uncertain. CDR3 length: 11 amino acids. V was cut by 5 bases and J by 11 bases, with 15 bases left in between. Looked up from germline, CDR1 is SQVTM and CDR2 is ANQGSEA. This chain's CDR3 is CSVRVGVEAFF. As DNA, the CDR3 is TGCAGCGTTCGGGTAGGAGTCGAGGCTTTCTTT.

This chain uses TRBV3-1 (or the pseudogene TRBV3-2) with TRBJ2-5, with 7 nucleotides matching TRBD2. The V segment lost 4 bases and the J segment 3 bases; nucleotides outside the gene matches: 5. The CDR3 is 14 residues long. Germline CDR1 reads LGHDT; CDR2 reads YNNKEL (reference sequence). The CDR3 sequence: CASSPITSEETQYF. In DNA form, the CDR3 reads TGTGCCAGCAGCCCAATCACTAGCGAAGAGACCCAGTACTTC.

The chain couples TRBV27 to TRBJ2-5; 8 nucleotides match TRBD2. The junction had 13 bases not matched to a gene; V was cut back by 8 bases and J by 2 bases. Germline V gene lookup returns CDR1 MNHEY and CDR2 SMNVEV (reference sequence). The CDR3 is made up of 16 amino acids. For the CDR3, the DNA is TGTGCCAGCTCCCCTTGGGCGGGGGGTTTACAAGAGACCCAGTACTTC. Its translation is CASSPWAGGLQETQYF.

This clone has just a few counts. The V call is TRBV3-1 (or the pseudogene TRBV3-2), the J call TRBJ1-6, with D perhaps matching TRBD1 (6 bases). Germline assignment: CDR1 LGHDT and CDR2 YNNKEL (reference sequence). The CDR3 has 15 amino acids. V was cut by 1 base and J by 8 bases, with 12 bases left in between. Here the CDR3 reads CASSQVTGWYSPLHF. The CDR3 bases are TGTGCCAGCAGCCAAGTAACAGGGTGGTATTCACCCCTCCACTTT.

The chain is built from TRBV2 and TRBJ2-5, with D maybe TRBD1 (6 bases). Trimming took 7 bases from V and 2 from J, leaving 17 bases between them. CDR1 and CDR2 (germline): SNHLY, FYNNEI. CDR3 length: 15 residues. The CDR3 nucleotides read TGTGCCAGCAAAAAGGGGGACGTAATGCAAGAGACCCAGTACTTC. This sequence encodes CASKKGDVMQETQYF.

This chain joins TRBV3-1 (or the pseudogene TRBV3-2) and TRBJ1-2; D is possibly TRBD1 (5 bases). V was clipped by 1 base and J by 2 bases, with 11 bases between them. Germline CDR1 is LGHDT and CDR2 is YNNKEL (reference sequence). CDR3 length: 15 residues. The CDR3 nucleotides are TGTGCCAGCAGCCAAGTTTCAGGGAGGAACTATGGCTACACCTTC. Protein product: CASSQVSGRNYGYTF.

A remark on this clone: Other DNA sequences from this sample encode an identical CDR3 as well. V and J are TRBV12-3 or TRBV12-4 and TRBJ2-5; D ambiguous. V lost 3 bases to trimming and J lost 5 bases, with 4 bases between them. This CDR3 comprises 11 residues. The CDR3 spells CASSFRETQYF. CDR3 DNA sequence: TGTGCCAGCAGTTTCAGGGAGACCCAGTACTTC.

The rearrangement uses TRBV19 and TRBJ2-7; TRBD1 matches 7 bases. The CDR3 is made up of 15 amino acids. With V trimmed by 9 bases and J by 1 base, 12 bases remained unmatched. Germline V gene sequence: CDR1 LNHDA, CDR2 SQIVND (reference sequence). The CDR3 loop reads CARLSGDRVSYEQYV. CDR3 DNA: TGTGCCAGACTTTCCGGCGACAGGGTGTCCTACGAGCAGTACGTC.

This rearrangement joins TRBV27 to TRBJ2-1, with TRBD1 identical over 7 bases. Germline V gene data show CDR1 as MNHEY and CDR2 as SMNVEV (reference sequence). V was clipped by 7 bases and J by 3 bases; unmatched bases: 9. CDR3 size: 15 residues. For the CDR3, the DNA is TGTGCCAGCAAGGTGGTGACAGGGATCTACAATGAGCAGTTCTTC. Protein: CASKVVTGIYNEQFF.